This T cell receptor beta chain was observed in a study of T cell changes during pregnancy in multiple sclerosis. Repertoires were generated with immunoSEQ multiplex PCR, while TCRdb's copy carries only in-frame clones and drops some. This sample yields some 51,000 clones, of which almost 95% are seen a single time; about 4.1% belongs to the top ten. V lost 4 bases and J lost 2, with 16 bases in between. This CDR3 has 16 amino acids. Germline CDR1 MNHEY, CDR2 SMNVEV (reference sequence). The rearrangement uses TRBV27 and TRBJ2-3; weak D call: TRBD2 (7 bases). The sample here was CD8+ T cells from peripheral blood mononuclear cells, taken in the first trimester of pregnancy. This sequence was found in a female donor with multiple sclerosis, enrolled in a pregnancy study. The CDR3 DNA follows: TGTGCCAGCAGTTCGGAGGGGGGAGGGCCCACAGATACGCAGTATTTT. Amino acids: CASSSEGGGPTDTQYF.